This TCR beta chain was profiled in a study of T cell repertoires in cytomegalovirus infection. Study overall: The study used recently identified HLA-C-restricted and well-studied HLA-B-restricted CMV epitopes.

This clonotype was recorded a few times. Its matching antigen is unknown. TCRdb ran MiXCR on the reads and lists one entry per CDR3 protein. This sample has roughly 920,000 distinct CDR3 sequences, with 31% found just once. Findings and limits, study-wide: CMV-specific TCR beta clonotypes restricted by HLA-C were the ones dominating the ex vivo response.

The source was cultured CD8+ T cells from PBMCs, collected from culture after CMV antigen stimulation. The sequence was obtained from a human donor in good health (CMV status not recorded). Some clones in this sample may be carry-over from other donors' samples.

The CDR3 nucleotides are TGTGCCAGCAGTGATGGGACAGGGGCCCCCAGCTACAATGAGCAGTTCTTC. It codes for CASSDGTGAPSYNEQFF. The V gene is TRBV6-5, the J gene TRBJ2-1; 10 nucleotides agree with TRBD1. The CDR3 length is 17 residues. After removal of 5 bases from V and 3 bases from J, the junction contained 10 bases not matched to a gene. Germline V gene lookup returns CDR1 MNHEY and CDR2 SVGAGI.